This entry lists 27 T cell receptor beta chains sequenced from one sample in a study of response to subunit inactivated influenza vaccine. TCRdb re-called the RT-PCR reads with MiXCR, one entry per CDR3 protein. Here the sample spans about 240,000 distinct CDR3 sequences, 12% being singletons. Sample: non-naive T cells sorted from PBMCs, taken roughly 2 weeks before vaccination. The source is a man in his forties or fifties who received an inactivated influenza vaccine.

This clonotype turned up a few times. J is TRBJ2-3 and V is TRBV7-2; D remains unclear. V was pared by 5 bases and J by 2 bases, with 8 bases between. CDR1 is SGHTA, CDR2 FQGNSA, per germline. The CDR3 sequence is 13 residues long. The CDR3 reads CASSRSITDTQYF. DNA of the CDR3: TGTGCCAGCAGCCGTTCTATCACAGATACGCAGTATTTT. Full variable domain (missing parts from reference TRBV7-2 and TRBJ2-3): GAGVSQSPSNKVTEKGKDVELRCDPISGHTALYWYRQSLGQGLEFLIYFQGNSAPDKSGLPSDRFSAERTGGSVSTLTIQRTQQEDSAVYLCASSRSITDTQYFGPGTRLTVL.

This clonotype has just one count. This sequence joins TRBV24-1 and TRBJ2-3; TRBD1 matches 9 bases. Germline V lookup: CDR1 KGHDR, CDR2 SFDVKD. The CDR3 extends over 17 amino acids. The ends lost 5 bases at V and 0 bases at J; junction bases unmatched: 8. CDR3 sequence (DNA): TGTGCCACCAGTGGAGGACAGGGGACCTCTAGCACAGATACGCAGTATTTT. Residues: CATSGGQGTSSTDTQYF.

The chain has TRBV10-3 and TRBJ1-2; D is unresolved. V lost 2 bases and J lost 1, with 2 bases in between. The CDR3 runs to 12 residues. The V gene's germline CDR1 is ENHRY and CDR2 SYGVKD. CDR3 DNA: TGTGCCATCAGTGAGCTTAACTATGGCTACACCTTC. This sequence encodes CAISELNYGYTF.

This clonotype came up a few times. The chain is built from TRBV28 and TRBJ2-6; TRBD1 matches at 8 bases. The V gene's germline CDR1 is MDHEN and CDR2 SYDVKM. After removal of 5 bases from V and 0 bases from J, the junction contained 3 bases not matched to a gene. This CDR3 region has 16 residues. DNA of the CDR3: TGTGCCAGCAGTGACAGGGGACGCTCTGGGGCCAACGTCCTGACTTTC. Its translation is CASSDRGRSGANVLTF. The full variable domain, rest sourced from reference TRBV28 and TRBJ2-6, is DVKVTQSSRYLVKRTGEKVFLECVQDMDHENMFWYRQDPGLGLRLIYFSYDVKMKEKGDIPEGYSVSREKKERFSLILESASTNQTSMYLCASSDRGRSGANVLTFGAGSRLTVL.

V gene TRBV20-1 combines with J gene TRBJ1-1; D perhaps matches TRBD1 (5 bases). Trimming left V 6 bases short and J 5 bases short, with 16 bases between. This CDR3 is built from 13 residues. The germline CDR1 and CDR2 sequences are DFQATT and SNEGSKA (reference sequence). The CDR3 nucleotides are TGCAGTGCGACAGACTCGGGAACAACTGAAGCTTTCTTT. Translation gives CSATDSGTTEAFF.

Notes on this clonotype: A much larger clone sits a single nucleotide away, making a read error possible. Since the CDR3 does not end with the conserved phenylalanine or tryptophan, this likely comes from a read error. The chain employs TRBV7-2 and TRBJ2-5, with D unresolved. Germline V gene sequence: CDR1 SGHTA, CDR2 FQGNSA. Trimming cost V 1 base and J 5 bases, with 8 bases left between them. CDR3 length equals 13 residues. The CDR3 here is CASSLGERETQYY. For the CDR3, the DNA is TGTGCCAGCAGCTTAGGTGAACGGGAGACCCAGTACTAC.

The table lists this clonotype with many counts. The chain has TRBV29-1 and TRBJ2-3, with D unclear. CDR1 is SQVTM and CDR2 is ANQGSEA in the germline V gene. This CDR3 region has 13 residues. V was pared by 3 bases and J by 2 bases, with 9 bases between. CDR3 in amino acids: CSVEKGATDTQYF. The CDR3 DNA reads as TGCAGCGTTGAGAAGGGCGCCACAGATACGCAGTATTTT.

This clonotype was recorded many times. The chain employs TRBV6-1 and TRBJ2-7; 7 nucleotides line up with TRBD1. The CDR3 totals 14 residues. Germline CDR1 and CDR2: MNHNS and SASEGT. After removal of 8 bases from V and 5 bases from J, the junction contained 12 bases not matched to a gene. In DNA form, the CDR3 reads TGTGCCAGCGGAATGGGACAGTCGGGTAACGAGCAGTACTTC. It specifies CASGMGQSGNEQYF.

This clonotype was observed many times. The CDR3, as DNA: TGCAGCGTCCTTACTCAGGGACAGGGGCAAGAGACCCAGTACTTC. It yields the protein CSVLTQGQGQETQYF. This sequence joins TRBV29-1 and TRBJ2-5; 10 bases fit TRBD1. The CDR3 consists of 15 residues. From germline, CDR1 is SQVTM and CDR2 ANQGSEA. V shed 6 bases and J 2 bases; nucleotides not matched to a gene: 9.

This clonotype appeared a few times. This rearrangement joins TRBV6-1 to TRBJ1-6; D call uncertain. CDR3 length: 15 residues. Trimming took 3 bases from V and 0 from J, leaving 6 bases between them. Looked up from germline, CDR1 is MNHNS and CDR2 is SASEGT. DNA of the CDR3: TGTGCCAGCAGTGACTTCAGCTCCTATAATTCACCCCTCCACTTT. Translated, it gives CASSDFSSYNSPLHF.

This clonotype was observed many times. The chain uses TRBV28 and TRBJ2-1; 8 bases map to TRBD2. J lost 7 bases, V lost 5 bases, and 13 bases had no gene match. Germline V gives CDR1 MDHEN, CDR2 SYDVKM. CDR3 size: 16 residues. The CDR3 nucleotides read TGTGCCAGCAGTACGCCAGCGGGAGATCTCGGGAATGAGCAGTTCTTC. Translated: CASSTPAGDLGNEQFF.

This chain connects TRBV5-3 to TRBJ2-2; maybe TRBD2 (5 bases). TRBV5-3 is an ORF; its function is uncertain. Trimming pared 8 bases from V and 2 bases from J, leaving 19 bases between. The CDR3 runs 16 residues. CDR3 sequence reads: CARGSGFRANTGELFF. The CDR3 DNA is TGTGCCAGGGGCTCGGGGTTTCGGGCAAACACCGGGGAGCTGTTTTTT.

The chain joins TRBV7-2 to TRBJ2-7, with TRBD1 matching 7 bases. The CDR3 runs to 15 residues. In germline, CDR1 is SGHTA, CDR2 FQGNSA. After removal of 1 base from V and 1 base from J, the junction contained 4 bases not matched to a gene. The CDR3 DNA follows: TGTGCCAGCAGCTTAGTGGGGACAGAGTCCTACGAGCAGTACTTC. It codes for CASSLVGTESYEQYF.

This clonotype was observed a handful of times. The rearrangement links TRBV15 to TRBJ2-1; D is perhaps TRBD1 or TRBD2 (5 bases each). Germline-derived CDR1 and CDR2 are LNHNV and YYDKDF (reference sequence). There are 16 residues in the CDR3. Trimming shortened V by 0 bases and J by 7 bases, and 16 bases separated the two germline ends. The CDR3 DNA is TGTGCCACCAGCAGAGATCCGGGACCTCTGTGGAATGAGCAGTTCTTC. It encodes CATSRDPGPLWNEQFF.

This chain uses TRBV4-2 with TRBJ1-1, with no clear D. Germline CDR1 is LGHNA and CDR2 is YNFKEQ. Between the trimmed V and J ends, which lost 0 bases and 0 bases, there was a span of 17 bases. This CDR3 contains 18 residues. The CDR3, as DNA: TGTGCCAGCAGCCAAGATCTGGCCGCTGGGCCTATGAACACTGAAGCTTTCTTT. It is translated as CASSQDLAAGPMNTEAFF.

This clonotype was seen only a few times. As DNA, the CDR3 is TGCGCCAGCAGCCCGGGGGACAGCTACGAGCAGTACTTC. It encodes CASSPGDSYEQYF. The chain employs TRBV5-1 and TRBJ2-7; a possible D gene is TRBD1 (7 bases). The germline V gene has CDR1 SGHRS and CDR2 YFSETQ. This CDR3 has 13 residues. The V gene lost 4 bases and the J gene lost 3 bases, with 11 bases spanning the gap. The full variable domain, with the rest looked up from reference TRBV5-1 and TRBJ2-7, is KAGVTQTPRYLIKTRGQQVTLSCSPISGHRSVSWYQQTPGQGLQFLFEYFSETQRNKGNFPGRFSGRQFSNSRSEMNVSTLELGDSALYLCASSPGDSYEQYFGPGTRLTVT.

This clonotype is categorized as medium-sized. The rearrangement joins TRBV12-3 or TRBV12-4 to TRBJ2-2; maybe TRBD2 (7 bases). The CDR3 is 15 residues long. Trimming shortened V by 7 bases and J by 7 bases, and 19 bases separated the two germline ends. This CDR3 is CASIPFGGHGGELFF. The CDR3 bases are TGTGCCAGCATCCCCTTCGGGGGGCACGGCGGGGAGCTGTTTTTT.

This clonotype showed up just a few times. The chain employs TRBV20-1 and TRBJ1-4, with D uncertain. This CDR3 has 16 residues. In germline, CDR1 is DFQATT, CDR2 SNEGSKA (reference sequence). V was cut by 0 bases and J by 5 bases, with 16 bases left in between. The DNA of the CDR3 is TGCAGTGCTAGAGATGGATTGAAAGAACCGAATGAAAAACTGTTTTTT. Amino acid sequence: CSARDGLKEPNEKLFF.

There are a few counts of this clonotype. The V gene is TRBV20-1, the J gene TRBJ2-3; 8 bases are a match to TRBD2. Trimming cost V 0 bases and J 8 bases; bases outside gene matches: 4. This CDR3 is 13 amino acids long. Germline V CDR1 and CDR2: DFQATT, SNEGSKA (reference sequence). The CDR3 nucleotides read TGCAGTGCTAGAGATGGGAGCGGGGGTACGCAGTATTTT. It translates to CSARDGSGGTQYF.

V usage is TRBV28 and J usage is TRBJ1-4; D is unresolved. With 3 bases removed from V and 8 bases from J, the gap between germline ends came to 10 bases. CDR3 size: 13 residues. Germline CDR1 reads MDHEN; CDR2 reads SYDVKM. The CDR3 DNA reads TGTGCCAGCAGTTTTCGGGTTAGAGAAAAACTGTTTTTT. It is translated as CASSFRVREKLFF.

This clonotype was counted ten times or more. The chain carries TRBV28 and TRBJ2-2, with TRBD2 matching over 8 bases. CDR1 MDHEN and CDR2 SYDVKM come from the germline V gene. J lost 0 bases, V lost 3 bases, and 6 bases had no gene match. The CDR3 runs 17 residues. The CDR3 coding sequence is TGTGCCAGCAGTTTCAATCTCGGGGGGGCGAACACCGGGGAGCTGTTTTTT. It encodes CASSFNLGGANTGELFF.

V usage is TRBV20-1 and J usage is TRBJ2-5; D not resolved. V was shortened by 2 bases and J by 5 bases, with 18 bases between the two germline ends. Germline CDR1 and CDR2: DFQATT and SNEGSKA (reference sequence). There are 15 residues in the CDR3. The CDR3 reads CSARLLGSVGETQYF. CDR3 bases: TGCAGTGCTAGACTCCTGGGGTCGGTGGGGGAGACCCAGTACTTC.

Many counts were recorded for this clonotype. V and J are TRBV18 and TRBJ2-3; D is unresolved. CDR1 is KGHSH and CDR2 is LQKENI in the germline V gene. Trimming stripped 3 bases from V and 2 bases from J, with 0 bases between. There are 11 residues in the CDR3. CDR3 in DNA: TGTGCCAGCTCACCCACAGATACGCAGTATTTT. It specifies CASSPTDTQYF.

In its sample, this clonotype was seen a few times. At one of its ends the junction is not consistent with the germline gene, which may arise from a read error. J is TRBJ2-3 and V is TRBV5-1, with 9 bases lining up with TRBD1. Germline V lookup: CDR1 SGHRS, CDR2 YFSETQ. The CDR3 is made up of 15 amino acids. Here the CDR3 DNA reads TGCGCCAGCAGTTTGGGACAGGGTGATTGGGATACGCAGTATTTT. This gives the protein CASSLGQGDWDTQYF.

The chain joins TRBV7-2 to TRBJ2-5, with 8 bases lining up with TRBD1. CDR1 is SGHTA, CDR2 FQGNSA, per germline. With 4 bases clipped from V and 2 bases from J, the junction kept 9 bases outside the gene matches. This CDR3 region has 16 residues. The CDR3 DNA is TGTGCCAGCAGCTCGGTAATGACAGGGGTGCAAGAGACCCAGTACTTC. It translates to CASSSVMTGVQETQYF.

This clonotype was picked up a small number of times. V and J are TRBV25-1 and TRBJ1-2; weak D call: TRBD1 (6 bases). The germline V gene has CDR1 MGHDK and CDR2 SYGVNS. This CDR3 has 13 residues. CDR3: CLNRDTQSHGYTF. The CDR3 DNA sequence: TGTTTAAATCGGGACACCCAGAGTCATGGCTACACCTTC.

This clonotype was observed a handful of times. DNA for the CDR3: TGCAGTGCTAGAGTGCAATACCAAGAGACCCAGTACTTC. Its protein is CSARVQYQETQYF. The chain joins TRBV20-1 to TRBJ2-5; no clear D. The V gene's germline CDR1 is DFQATT and CDR2 SNEGSKA (reference sequence). The CDR3 has 13 amino acids. The V gene lost 1 base and the J gene lost 0 bases, with 6 bases spanning the gap.